This T cell receptor beta chain was obtained from a study of T cells after yellow fever vaccination. At the level of the study: SMART-Seq v4 Ultra Low Input prepared libraries from low-cell fractions.

Broader study findings: A faster peak, day 5 versus 15, was reached by the weaker secondary response. Post-booster repertoires again held most primary-vaccination clones (roughly 96% CD4, approximately 90% CD8).

As concerns this clonotype: Its antigen is unknown.

This CDR3 spans 15 amino acids. V was clipped by 3 bases and J by 6 bases, with 16 bases between them. CDR1 and CDR2 from the germline V gene are SGHTA and FQGTGA. TCR cDNA was made by 5'RACE template switching, adding a universal primer site and UMIs. Using its own MiXCR run on the 5' RACE reads, TCRdb lists one record per CDR3 protein. The sample lists about 220,000 distinct CDR3 sequences, around 3.1% occurring once. Sequencing used CD4+ T cells sorted from PBMCs, obtained 10 days after the yellow fever booster vaccination. V and J are TRBV7-3 and TRBJ2-3, with D perhaps TRBD2 (6 bases). The sequence was collected from a man aged 18 to 29 who received the YFV17D yellow fever vaccine. The CDR3 DNA reads TGTGCCAGCAGCTTTTCGTTGGGAGGCCCGGATACGCAGTATTTT. Translated: CASSFSLGGPDTQYF.